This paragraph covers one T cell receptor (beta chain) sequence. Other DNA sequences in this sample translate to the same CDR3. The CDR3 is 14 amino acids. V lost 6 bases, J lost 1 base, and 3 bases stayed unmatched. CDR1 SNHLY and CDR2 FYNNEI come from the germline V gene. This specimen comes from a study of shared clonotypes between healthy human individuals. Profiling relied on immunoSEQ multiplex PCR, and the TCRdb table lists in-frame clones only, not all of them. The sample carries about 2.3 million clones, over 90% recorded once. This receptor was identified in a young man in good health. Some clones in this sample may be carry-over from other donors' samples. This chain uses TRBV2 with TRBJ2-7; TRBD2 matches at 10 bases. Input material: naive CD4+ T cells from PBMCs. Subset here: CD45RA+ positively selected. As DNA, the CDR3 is TGTGCCAGCAGGACTAGCGGGTCTTCCTACGAGCAGTACTTC. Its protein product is CASRTSGSSYEQYF.